The 8 T cell receptor beta chains below were found in one sample sequenced in a study of molecular identifiers for immune sequencing clone quantification. TCRdb analysed the PCR reads with MiXCR anew, one entry per CDR3 protein. The sample includes under 650,000 distinct CDR3 sequences, 15% to 20% seen only once; the top ten take 0.85% to 0.9%. The specimen sequenced was naive CD8+ T cells from blood, with Jurkat cell RNA spiked in. Subset of the sample: FACS-sorted CD8+CD4-CCR7+CD45RA+ naive T cells. These receptors were obtained from a human donor in good health. Some libraries in this study had Jurkat cell RNA spiked in.

Concerning this clonotype: A much larger clone lies one base from this, so it may be a read error. The rearrangement uses TRBV6-1 and TRBJ2-3, with unresolved D. The ends were cut back, 0 bases at V and 2 bases at J, with 15 bases in the middle. CDR3 length: 17 residues. The germline gives CDR1 MNHNS, CDR2 SASEGT. The CDR3 DNA follows: TGTGCCAGCAGTGAAGCGGCGGCACGAGAATACACAGATACGCAGTATTTT. Translation: CASSEAAAREYTDTQYF.

At least ten counts were recorded for this clonotype. The CDR3, as DNA: TGTGCCAGCAGCCCCCGACCGGACAGCGGGTACACAGATACGCAGTATTTT. Protein product: CASSPRPDSGYTDTQYF. The gene calls are TRBV14 and TRBJ2-3; D is possibly TRBD1 or TRBD2 (6 bases each). In germline, CDR1 is SGHDN, CDR2 FVKESK. The V end lost 4 bases, the J end lost 2 bases, and 19 bases lay between the germline ends. The CDR3 runs 17 residues.

On this clonotype itself: This may be a read error, as it is one base from a much larger clone. The chain recombines TRBV27 with TRBJ2-7, with D possibly TRBD2 on 6 matching bases. Deletions cut 8 bases from V and 1 base from J, with 42 bases between. The CDR3 is 23 amino acids. Looked up from germline, CDR1 is MNHEY and CDR2 is SMNVEV (reference sequence). CDR3 amino acids: CASGPTPGGYSSPRAGFSYEQYF. The CDR3 DNA sequence: TGTGCCAGCGGTCCCACCCCCGGAGGGTATTCGTCCCCGCGAGCGGGCTTTTCCTACGAGCAGTACTTC.

On this clonotype: One base away lies a much larger clone, so this may be a sequencing read error. The genes are TRBV7-2 and TRBJ2-1; 10 positions agree with TRBD2. The CDR3 has 15 residues. Germline assignment: CDR1 SGHTA and CDR2 FQGNSA. This chain's CDR3 is CASSSGLAVYNERFF. CDR3 DNA sequence: TGTGCCAGCAGCTCCGGACTAGCGGTTTACAATGAGCGGTTCTTC.

The J gene is TRBJ2-7, the V gene TRBV27; 13 nucleotides line up with TRBD2. Germline CDR1 reads MNHEY; CDR2 reads SMNVEV (reference sequence). CDR3 length: 16 amino acids. V lost 3 bases to trimming and J lost 5 bases; unmatched junction nucleotides: 7. Here the CDR3 DNA reads TGTGCCAGCAGTTTCCTACTAGCGGGGGGGCCGCACGAGCAGTACTTC. This sequence encodes CASSFLLAGGPHEQYF.

This clonotype was found many times. The rearrangement joins TRBV14 to TRBJ2-3; 9 positions agree with TRBD2. Losses at the gene ends were 0 bases for V and 1 base for J; bases not matched to a gene: 8. Germline assignment: CDR1 SGHDN and CDR2 FVKESK. CDR3 size: 18 residues. The CDR3 bases are TGTGCCAGCAGCCAAGATCTAGAAATAGCGGGAGGCACAGATACGCAGTATTTT. It translates to CASSQDLEIAGGTDTQYF. Drawing the rest from reference TRBV14 and TRBJ2-3, the complete variable domain is EAGVTQFPSHSVIEKGQTVTLRCDPISGHDNLYWYRRVMGKEIKFLLHFVKESKQDESGMPNNRFLAERTGGTYSTLKVQPAELEDSGVYFCASSQDLEIAGGTDTQYFGPGTRLTVL.

As for this clonotype: A much larger clonotype is one base distant, so this may be a read error. The chain uses TRBV9 and TRBJ2-3; weak D call: TRBD2 (7 bases). Per germline, CDR1 SGDLS and CDR2 YYNGEE. CDR3 size: 16 residues. Trimming removed 3 bases from V and 2 bases from J, with 16 bases in between. The CDR3 DNA reads as TGTGCCAGCAGCGCAGTAGGGGGGGCCAACACAGATACGCAGTATTTT. Residues: CASSAVGGANTDTQYF.

As to this clonotype: This may be a read error, as it is one base from a much larger clone. The rearrangement joins TRBV4-3 to TRBJ1-5, with unresolved D. The CDR3 loop spans 15 amino acids. Germline V lookup: CDR1 LGHNA, CDR2 YSLEER. The CDR3 region is CASSPSDQSNRPQHF. As DNA, the CDR3 is TGCGCCAGCAGCCCAAGTGATCAGAGTAATCGGCCCCAGCATTTT.